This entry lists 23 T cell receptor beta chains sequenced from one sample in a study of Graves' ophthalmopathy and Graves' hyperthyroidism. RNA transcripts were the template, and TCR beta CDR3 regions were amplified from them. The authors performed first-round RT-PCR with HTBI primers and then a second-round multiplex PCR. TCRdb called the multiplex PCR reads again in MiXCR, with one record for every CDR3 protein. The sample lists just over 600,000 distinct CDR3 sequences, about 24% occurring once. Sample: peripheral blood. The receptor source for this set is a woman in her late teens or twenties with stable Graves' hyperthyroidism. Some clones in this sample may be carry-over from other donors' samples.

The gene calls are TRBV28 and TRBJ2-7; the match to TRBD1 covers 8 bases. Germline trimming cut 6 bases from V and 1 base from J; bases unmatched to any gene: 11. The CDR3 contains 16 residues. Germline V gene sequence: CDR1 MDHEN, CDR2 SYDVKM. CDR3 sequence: CASRPTDRGGSYEQYF. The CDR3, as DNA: TGTGCCAGCAGGCCCACAGACAGGGGAGGATCCTACGAGCAGTACTTC. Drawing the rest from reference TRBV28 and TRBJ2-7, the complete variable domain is DVKVTQSSRYLVKRTGEKVFLECVQDMDHENMFWYRQDPGLGLRLIYFSYDVKMKEKGDIPEGYSVSREKKERFSLILESASTNQTSMYLCASRPTDRGGSYEQYFGPGTRLTVT.

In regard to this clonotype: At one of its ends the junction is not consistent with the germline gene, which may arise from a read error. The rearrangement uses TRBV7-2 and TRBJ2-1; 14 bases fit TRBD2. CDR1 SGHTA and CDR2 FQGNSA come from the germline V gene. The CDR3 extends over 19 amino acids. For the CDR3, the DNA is TGTGCCAGCAGCTTAGCGAGGACTAGCGGGGGGCCCCAATGGGATGAGAAGTTCTTC. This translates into CASSLARTSGGPQWDEKFF.

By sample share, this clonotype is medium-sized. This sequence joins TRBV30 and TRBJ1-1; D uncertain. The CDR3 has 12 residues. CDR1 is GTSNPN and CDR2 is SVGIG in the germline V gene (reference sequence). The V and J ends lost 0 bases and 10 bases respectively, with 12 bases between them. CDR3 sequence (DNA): TGTGCCTGGAGTGTAGGCTCTACGGTAGCTTTCTTT. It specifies CAWSVGSTVAFF.

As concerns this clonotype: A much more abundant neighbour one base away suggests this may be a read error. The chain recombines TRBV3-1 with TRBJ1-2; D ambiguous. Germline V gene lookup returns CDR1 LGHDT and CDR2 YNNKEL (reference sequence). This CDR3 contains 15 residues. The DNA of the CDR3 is TGTGCCAGCAGCCAAGTCCGGCGGTCTCCGGATGGCTACGCCTTC. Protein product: CASSQVRRSPDGYAF.

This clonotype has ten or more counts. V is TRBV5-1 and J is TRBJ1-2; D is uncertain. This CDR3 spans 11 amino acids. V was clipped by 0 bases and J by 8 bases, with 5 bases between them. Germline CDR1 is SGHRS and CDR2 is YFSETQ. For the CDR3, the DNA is TGCGCCAGCAGCTTGGTCATCGGCTACACCTTC. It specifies CASSLVIGYTF.

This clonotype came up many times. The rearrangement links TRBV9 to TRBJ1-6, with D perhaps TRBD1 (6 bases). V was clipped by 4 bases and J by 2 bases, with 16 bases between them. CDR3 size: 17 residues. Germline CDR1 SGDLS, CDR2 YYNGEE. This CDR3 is CASSSPRGSTYNSPLHF. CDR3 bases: TGTGCCAGCAGCTCTCCCAGGGGAAGTACCTATAATTCACCCCTCCACTTT.

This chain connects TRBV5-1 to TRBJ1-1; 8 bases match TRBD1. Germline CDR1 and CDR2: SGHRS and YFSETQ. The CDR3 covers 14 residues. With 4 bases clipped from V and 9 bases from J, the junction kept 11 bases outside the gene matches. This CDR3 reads CASSDDSRGRQAFF. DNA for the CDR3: TGCGCCAGCAGCGACGACTCCAGGGGGCGACAAGCTTTCTTT.

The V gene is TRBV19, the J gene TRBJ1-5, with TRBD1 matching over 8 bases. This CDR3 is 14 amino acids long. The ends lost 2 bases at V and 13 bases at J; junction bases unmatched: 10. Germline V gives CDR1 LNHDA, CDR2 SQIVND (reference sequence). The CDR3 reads CASSIKDRAPQQHF. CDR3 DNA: TGTGCCAGTAGTATAAAGGACAGGGCCCCCCAGCAGCATTTT.

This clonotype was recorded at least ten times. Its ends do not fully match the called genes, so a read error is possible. The CDR3 region has the DNA TGTGCCGTCAGTGAGAACACAGGTGGAAACACCATATATTTT. This translates into CAVSENTGGNTIYF. V usage is TRBV10-3 and J usage is TRBJ1-3, with a possible D match to TRBD1 (5 bases). Germline V gene lookup returns CDR1 ENHRY and CDR2 SYGVKD. There are 14 residues in the CDR3.

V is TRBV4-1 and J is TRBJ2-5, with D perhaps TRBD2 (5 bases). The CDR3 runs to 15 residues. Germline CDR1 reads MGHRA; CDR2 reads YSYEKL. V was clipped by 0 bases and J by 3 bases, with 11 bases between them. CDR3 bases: TGCGCCAGCAGCCAAGAAGGGCCAGCGGAAGAGACCCAGTACTTC. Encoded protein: CASSQEGPAEETQYF.

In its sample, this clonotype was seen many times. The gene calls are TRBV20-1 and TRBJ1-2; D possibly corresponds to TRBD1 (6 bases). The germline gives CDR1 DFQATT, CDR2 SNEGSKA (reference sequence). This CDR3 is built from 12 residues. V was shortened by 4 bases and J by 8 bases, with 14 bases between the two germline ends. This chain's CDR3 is CSATPGVVGYTF. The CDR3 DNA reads TGCAGTGCTACCCCAGGGGTCGTCGGCTACACCTTC.

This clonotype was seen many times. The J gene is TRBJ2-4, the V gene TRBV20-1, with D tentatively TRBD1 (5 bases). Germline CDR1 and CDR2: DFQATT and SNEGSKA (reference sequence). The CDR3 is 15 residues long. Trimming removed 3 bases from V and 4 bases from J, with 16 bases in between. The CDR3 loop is CSASGVGAGKNIQYF. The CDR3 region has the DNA TGCAGTGCTAGTGGGGTTGGGGCCGGGAAAAACATTCAGTACTTC.

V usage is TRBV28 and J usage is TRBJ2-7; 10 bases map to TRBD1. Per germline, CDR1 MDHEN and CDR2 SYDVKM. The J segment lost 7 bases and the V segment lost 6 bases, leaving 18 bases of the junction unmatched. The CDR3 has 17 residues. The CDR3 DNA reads TGTGCCAGCAGCCCACCTAGCCGGGACAGGGGACTAACTGAGCAGTACTTC. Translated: CASSPPSRDRGLTEQYF.

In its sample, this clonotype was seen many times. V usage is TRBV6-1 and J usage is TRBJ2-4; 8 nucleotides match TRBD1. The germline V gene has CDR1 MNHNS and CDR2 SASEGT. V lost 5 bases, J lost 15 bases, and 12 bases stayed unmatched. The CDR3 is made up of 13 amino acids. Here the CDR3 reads CASSPGQGFSSYF. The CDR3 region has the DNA TGTGCCAGCAGTCCAGGACAGGGATTCTCGTCGTACTTC.

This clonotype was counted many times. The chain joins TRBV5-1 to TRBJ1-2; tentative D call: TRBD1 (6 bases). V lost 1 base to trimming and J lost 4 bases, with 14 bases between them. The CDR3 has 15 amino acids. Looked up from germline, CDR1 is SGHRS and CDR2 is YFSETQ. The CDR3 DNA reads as TGCGCCAGCAGCTTGTCGGGGGCCGTGGTCTATGGCTACACCTTC. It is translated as CASSLSGAVVYGYTF.

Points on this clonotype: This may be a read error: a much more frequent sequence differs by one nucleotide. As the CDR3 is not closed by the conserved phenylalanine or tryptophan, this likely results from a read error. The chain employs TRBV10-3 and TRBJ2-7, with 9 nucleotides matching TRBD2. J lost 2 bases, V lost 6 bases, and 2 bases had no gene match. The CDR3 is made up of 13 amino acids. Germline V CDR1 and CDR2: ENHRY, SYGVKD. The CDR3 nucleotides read TGTGCCATCAGCCTAGCGGGAACCTACGAGCAGTACTAC. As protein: CAISLAGTYEQYY.

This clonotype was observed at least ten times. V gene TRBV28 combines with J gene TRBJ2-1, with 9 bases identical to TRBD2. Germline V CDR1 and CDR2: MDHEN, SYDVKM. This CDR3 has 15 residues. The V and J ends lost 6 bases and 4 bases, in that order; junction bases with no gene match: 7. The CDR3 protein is CASSFRTSVYNEQFF. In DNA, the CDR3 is TGTGCCAGCAGCTTCCGGACTAGCGTATACAATGAGCAGTTCTTC.

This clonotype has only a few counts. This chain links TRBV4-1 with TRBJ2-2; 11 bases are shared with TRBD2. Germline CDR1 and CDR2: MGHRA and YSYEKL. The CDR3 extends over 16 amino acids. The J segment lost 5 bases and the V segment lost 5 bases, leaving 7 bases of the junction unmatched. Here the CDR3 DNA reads TGCGCCAGCAGCACCACTAGCGGGAGACGAACCGGGGAGCTGTTTTTT. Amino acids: CASSTTSGRRTGELFF.

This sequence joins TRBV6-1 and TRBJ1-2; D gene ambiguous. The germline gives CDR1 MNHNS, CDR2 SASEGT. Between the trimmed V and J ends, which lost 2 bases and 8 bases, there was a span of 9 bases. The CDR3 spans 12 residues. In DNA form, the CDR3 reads TGTGCCAGCAGTGAAAGAGGGTTGGGCTACACCTTC. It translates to CASSERGLGYTF.

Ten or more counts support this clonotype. The CDR3 DNA reads as TGTGCCAGCCAGGGACAGGACCCTCTATATAGCAATCAGCCCCAGCATTTT. Residues: CASQGQDPLYSNQPQHF. The chain is built from TRBV2 and TRBJ1-5, with 8 bases identical to TRBD1. The CDR3 is 17 amino acids. Germline CDR1 reads SNHLY; CDR2 reads FYNNEI. V dropped 8 bases and J dropped 0; count of bases not matched to a gene: 12. Combining the CDR3 with reference TRBV2 and TRBJ1-5 gives the whole variable domain EPEVTQTPSHQVTQMGQEVILRCVPISNHLYFYWYRQILGQKVEFLVSFYNNEISEKSEIFDDQFSVERPDGSNFTLKIRSTKLEDSAMYFCASQGQDPLYSNQPQHFGDGTRLSIL.

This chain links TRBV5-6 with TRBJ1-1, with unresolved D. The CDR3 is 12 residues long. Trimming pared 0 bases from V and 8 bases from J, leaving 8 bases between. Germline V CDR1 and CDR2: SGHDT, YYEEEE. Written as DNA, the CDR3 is TGTGCCAGCAGCTTGGTTAGCAGAGAAGCTTTCTTT. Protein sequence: CASSLVSREAFF.

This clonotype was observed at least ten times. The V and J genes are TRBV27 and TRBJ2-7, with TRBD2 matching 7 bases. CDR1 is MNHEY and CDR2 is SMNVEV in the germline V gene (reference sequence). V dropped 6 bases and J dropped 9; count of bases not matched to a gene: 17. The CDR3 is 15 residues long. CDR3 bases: TGTGCCAGCAGCCCTGGTTTTGGACTAGGCCCTCGGCAGTACTTC. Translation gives CASSPGFGLGPRQYF.

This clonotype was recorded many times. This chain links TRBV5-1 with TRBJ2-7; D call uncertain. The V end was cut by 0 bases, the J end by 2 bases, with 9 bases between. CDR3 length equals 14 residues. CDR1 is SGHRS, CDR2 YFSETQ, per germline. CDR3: CASSLVSEAYEQYF. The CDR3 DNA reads TGCGCCAGCAGCTTGGTATCGGAAGCCTACGAGCAGTACTTC.